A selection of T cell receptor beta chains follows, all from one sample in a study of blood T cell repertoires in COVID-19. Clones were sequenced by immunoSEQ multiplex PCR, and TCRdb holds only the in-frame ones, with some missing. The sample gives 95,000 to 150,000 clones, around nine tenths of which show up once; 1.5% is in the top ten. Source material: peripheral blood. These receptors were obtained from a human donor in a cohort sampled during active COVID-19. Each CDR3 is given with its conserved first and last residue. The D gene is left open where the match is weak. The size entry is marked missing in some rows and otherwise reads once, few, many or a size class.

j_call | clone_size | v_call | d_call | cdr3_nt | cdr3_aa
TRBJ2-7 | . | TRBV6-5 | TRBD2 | TGTGCCAGCAGTTACTCCGGACTAGAGGCCGAGCAGTACTTC | CASSYSGLEAEQYF
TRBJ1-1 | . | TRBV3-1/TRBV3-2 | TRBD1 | TGTGCCAGCAGCCCATCCCCCGGGACAGGGGAAACTGAAGCTTTCTTT | CASSPSPGTGETEAFF
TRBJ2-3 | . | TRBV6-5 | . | TGTGCCAGCAGTTACTCGAGCTGGAGCAGCACAGATACGCAGTATTTT | CASSYSSWSSTDTQYF
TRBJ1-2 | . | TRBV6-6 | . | TGTGCCAGCACCACTTCATCGGTAGTGACTTATGGCTACACCTTC | CASTTSSVVTYGYTF
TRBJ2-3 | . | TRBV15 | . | TGTGCCACCAGCAGAGCCTCGGGCCAGGGAACAGATACGCAGTATTTT | CATSRASGQGTDTQYF
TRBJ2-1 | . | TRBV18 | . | TGTGCCAGCTCCCTCATGGGACTCCTGGGCAATGAGCAGTTCTTC | CASSLMGLLGNEQFF
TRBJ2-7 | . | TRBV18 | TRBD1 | TGTGCCAGCTCACCAAGGACAGGGATAGCCGAGCAGTACTTC | CASSPRTGIAEQYF
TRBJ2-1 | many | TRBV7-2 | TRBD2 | TGTGCCAGCAGCTCTGGACCCGGGAGGGCTATAAATGAGCAGTTCTTC | CASSSGPGRAINEQFF
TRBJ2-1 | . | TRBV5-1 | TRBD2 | TGCGCCAGCAGCTTGGGGGAGGGAGGAAGCTCCTACAATGAGCAGTTCTTC | CASSLGEGGSSYNEQFF
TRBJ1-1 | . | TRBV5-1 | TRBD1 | TGCGCCAGCAGCACCGCGACAGGGGGGAACACTGAAGCTTTCTTT | CASSTATGGNTEAFF
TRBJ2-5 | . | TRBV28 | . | TGTGCCAGCAGTCTAGGAATCGAAGAGACCCAGTACTTC | CASSLGIEETQYF
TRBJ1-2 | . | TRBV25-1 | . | TGTGCCAGCAGTTTAGGCCGGACAGATGGCTACACCTTC | CASSLGRTDGYTF
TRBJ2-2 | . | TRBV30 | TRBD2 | TGTGCCTGGCATCTAGCGGGAGGGTGGAACACCGGGGAGCTGTTTTTT | CAWHLAGGWNTGELFF
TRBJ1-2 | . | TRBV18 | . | TGTGCCAGCTCACCAATGAGTGACAGCTATGGCTACACCTTC | CASSPMSDSYGYTF
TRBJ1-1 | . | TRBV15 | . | TGTGCCACCAGCAGAGACAAATTGTCGAACACTGAAGCTTTCTTT | CATSRDKLSNTEAFF
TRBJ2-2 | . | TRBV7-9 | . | TGTGCCAGCAGGAGTGGTAAAGGAGCTGCCGGGGAGCTGTTTTTT | CASRSGKGAAGELFF
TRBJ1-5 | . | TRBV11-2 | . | TGTGCCAGCAGCTTGGCAGGGAATCAGCCCCAGCATTTT | CASSLAGNQPQHF
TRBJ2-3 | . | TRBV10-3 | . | TGTGCCATCAGTGAGTCATCGGGAGAAACAGATACGCAGTATTTT | CAISESSGETDTQYF
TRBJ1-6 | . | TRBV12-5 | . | TGTGCTAGTGGTTTGGTAGCCAGCGATCCCTCCTATAATTCACCCCTCCACTTT | CASGLVASDPSYNSPLHF
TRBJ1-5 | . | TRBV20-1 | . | TGCAGTGCTAGTGGGCAGGGCAATCAGCCCCAGCATTTT | CSASGQGNQPQHF